The clone carrying this T cell receptor (beta chain) has more than one count but fewer than ten. Its target is not known. This specimen belongs to a study of blood T cells in healthy people across ages. The CDR3 totals 14 residues. The V gene lost 5 bases and the J gene lost 9 bases, with 17 bases spanning the gap. Germline lookup yields CDR1 MDHEN and CDR2 SYDVKM. Primed by a sample-barcoded 5' primer and a J-beta primer mix, a second PCR proceeded for 7 to 11 cycles. TCRdb re-called the 5' RACE reads with MiXCR, one entry per CDR3 protein. The table lists 980,000 or so distinct CDR3 sequences, 40% to 60% of them singletons, with roughly 13% in the top ten. Peripheral blood, approximately 10 milliliters per donor, was collected. Whole-study findings and limits: Older individuals had lower TCR beta diversity per million T cells (the decline was roughly linear). PBMCs were not sorted, which prevented a conclusive comparison of naive versus antigen-experienced cells.

The receptor was derived from a man aged 30-40 years in good health. The sequencing input was blood. The rearrangement links TRBV28 to TRBJ2-1; perhaps TRBD2 as D (5 bases). The CDR3 region is CASSTTSLVREQFF. The CDR3 bases are TGTGCCAGCAGTACCACTAGTCTAGTCCGTGAGCAGTTCTTC.